The clone carrying this T cell receptor beta chain was counted a few times. The antigen is unknown. Unique molecular identifiers featured in how the TCRbeta library was prepared. TCRdb processed the PCR reads anew with MiXCR; each CDR3 protein has one entry. The sample holds approximately 800,000 distinct CDR3 sequences, 15% to 20% seen once. The data are from a study of T-cell reconstitution after alpha-beta-depleted transplantation in children. Study-wide points: Newly produced T cells mostly accounted for T-cell counts and diversity one year post-transplant. About two months after transplant, alpha-beta T cells reportedly came from several hundred expanded graft clones. There were some patients whose high TCRbeta diversity at day 60 came from surviving recipient T cells and thymic progenitors.

This CDR3 contains 13 residues. V was clipped by 8 bases and J by 9 bases; unmatched bases: 8. From germline, CDR1 is WSHSY and CDR2 SAAADI. This chain links TRBV10-2 with TRBJ2-1, with 9 bases matching TRBD1. The TCR comes from a male patient between 5 and 17 years old who had a stem cell transplant for acute lymphoblastic leukemia, so the T cells may come from the graft donor. Sequenced here: PBMCs, mostly from graft donor cells, sampled 360 days after TCRalphabeta/CD19-depleted stem cell transplant. This CDR3 is CASSGTGFSEQFF. CDR3 nucleotide sequence: TGCGCCAGCTCCGGGACAGGGTTTAGTGAGCAGTTCTTC.